This T cell receptor beta chain came from a study of T-cell reconstitution after alpha-beta-depleted transplantation in children (dated by TCRdb to 2015 to 2016). Study-wide context: Using TCR repertoire profiling, the study quantitatively followed how T-cell immune reconstitution unfolded in children after TCRalphabeta/CD19-depleted allogeneic hematopoietic cell transplantation.

Remarks on this clonotype: The antigen it binds to is not known. It has no much larger one-base neighbor in the sample; base qualities were not kept.

Taken from the germline V gene, the CDR1 and CDR2 loops are MNHEY and SVGEGT. The CDR3 runs 12 residues from the cysteine to the phenylalanine. Here the CDR3 DNA is all that survives: 36 bases in frame from base 1. V drops 1 base and J drops 7 bases, leaving 7 bases in between. The study at large found these results: The high TCRbeta diversity at day 60 in some patients was ascribed to recipient T cells and intrathymic progenitors that had survived conditioning. Over subsequent months, a decline in hyperexpanded clone frequencies was noted, and after one year, T-cell counts and TCRbeta diversity were mostly ascribed to newly produced T cells. The apparently early alphabetaT-cell count recovery about two months after transplant was reportedly dependent on only several hundred rapidly expanded clones derived from non-depleted graft cells.

Library preparation used PCR. The sequencing machine was an Illumina HiSeq 2500. TCR library preparation used molecular barcoding, with unique molecular identifiers applied to normalize quantification of the TCRbeta repertoire. TCRdb reprocessed the public reads (quality trimming at Q25 with fastp, clone calling with MiXCR) and kept in-frame beta chains. A single entry per CDR3 protein holds the most common genes and DNA from its merged rows. The table for this sample lists hundreds of thousands of distinct CDR3 sequences; about 23% of them were counted only once. The top ten constitute roughly 15% of the sample. Interpreted using the paper, the treatment or condition label stands for: allogeneic hematopoietic cell transplantation with graft depleted of TCRalphabeta T cells and CD19 B cells. The transplant recipients were children given TCRalphabeta/CD19-depleted allogeneic hematopoietic cell grafts.

In this chain, TRBV6-2 or TRBV6-3 is recombined with TRBJ1-1; the D gene is perhaps TRBD1, from 5 matching bases. This specimen consisted of PBMCs, mostly from graft donor cells, obtained 360 days after TCRalphabeta/CD19-depleted stem cell transplant. The receptor comes from a boy younger than two who had a stem cell transplant for acute myeloid leukemia, so the T cells may come from the graft donor. This receptor has the CDR3 CASSYWTNEAFF. Read as DNA, the sequence is TGTGCCAGCAGTTACTGGACAAATGAAGCTTTCTTT.